Presented here are 30 T cell receptor beta chains from one specimen sequenced in a study of OX40 agonist ivuxolimab in advanced cancers. Generated by immunoSEQ multiplex PCR, the TCRdb table keeps only in-frame clones and is missing some. In the table there are 65,000 to 80,000 clones, 93% of which are singletons. Sequenced material: CD4+ or CD8+ T cells sorted from blood, taken in a trial of the OX40 agonist ivuxolimab. The receptor source for this set is an adult with an advanced solid tumor such as melanoma, head and neck, liver or kidney cancer.

The genes are TRBV27 and TRBJ1-6, with a weak D call TRBD1 (6 bases). Trimming pared 4 bases from V and 6 bases from J, leaving 7 bases between. The germline V gene encodes CDR1 MNHEY and CDR2 SMNVEV (reference sequence). There are 13 residues in the CDR3. The CDR3 reads CASSSDSNSPLHF. CDR3 in DNA: TGTGCCAGCAGTTCGGACAGTAATTCACCCCTCCACTTT.

The gene calls are TRBV4-2 and TRBJ2-5, with D perhaps being TRBD1 or TRBD2 (6 bases each). Trimming shortened V by 0 bases and J by 5 bases, and 13 bases separated the two germline ends. CDR3 length equals 15 residues. The germline V gene encodes CDR1 LGHNA and CDR2 YNFKEQ. The CDR3 is CASSQDLRGVETQYF. The CDR3 DNA is TGTGCCAGCAGCCAAGATCTAAGGGGGGTGGAGACCCAGTACTTC.

V is TRBV4-3 and J is TRBJ2-7; 9 positions match TRBD1. This CDR3 has 14 residues. Germline CDR1 reads LGHNA; CDR2 reads YSLEER. Losses at the gene ends were 3 bases for V and 5 bases for J; bases not matched to a gene: 5. CDR3 DNA: TGCGCCAGCAGCCACACAGGGGGCAGCGACGAGCAGTACTTC. Protein: CASSHTGGSDEQYF.

The chain joins TRBV7-8 to TRBJ2-1; 7 bases agree with TRBD2. The CDR3 runs 16 residues. Germline CDR1 reads SGHVS; CDR2 reads FQNEAQ. J was trimmed by 0 bases and V by 1 base; bases with no gene match: 3. The CDR3, as DNA: TGTGCCAGCAGCTTAGGGTGGGGGGGCTCCTACAATGAGCAGTTCTTC. Its protein product is CASSLGWGGSYNEQFF.

V gene TRBV5-1 combines with J gene TRBJ2-2, with D perhaps TRBD2 (5 bases). The V end lost 1 base, the J end lost 2 bases, and 15 bases lay between the germline ends. The CDR3 totals 17 residues. Per the germline V gene, CDR1 is SGHRS and CDR2 is YFSETQ. This CDR3 is CASSLRLGGGNTGELFF. The CDR3 coding sequence is TGCGCCAGCAGCTTGAGGTTGGGCGGAGGCAACACCGGGGAGCTGTTTTTT.

This sequence joins TRBV6-5 and TRBJ1-2; a possible D gene is TRBD1 (5 bases). This CDR3 spans 15 amino acids. Trimming removed 1 base at V and 2 bases at J, with 11 bases between. Germline CDR1 and CDR2: MNHEY and SVGAGI. CDR3 protein: CASSYYPPGNYGYTF. The CDR3 DNA follows: TGTGCCAGCAGTTACTACCCCCCAGGGAACTATGGCTACACCTTC.

The chain employs TRBV6-5 and TRBJ2-7; 11 nucleotides match TRBD2. The CDR3 runs to 13 residues. The germline V gene has CDR1 MNHEY and CDR2 SVGAGI. V lost 8 bases to trimming and J lost 4 bases; unmatched junction nucleotides: 4. The CDR3 DNA is TGTGCCAGCTCTAGCGGGGGGATTTACGAGCAGTACTTC. Translation gives CASSSGGIYEQYF.

The gene calls are TRBV7-2 and TRBJ1-2; tentatively, D is TRBD1 (5 bases). The CDR3 contains 16 residues. Trimming shortened V by 2 bases and J by 4 bases, and 17 bases separated the two germline ends. Looked up from germline, CDR1 is SGHTA and CDR2 is FQGNSA. DNA of the CDR3: TGTGCCAGCAGCTTATCACCGGGGGAGGTCTTCTATGGCTACACCTTC. As protein: CASSLSPGEVFYGYTF. Together with reference TRBV7-2 and TRBJ1-2, the CDR3 gives the full variable domain: GAGVSQSPSNKVTEKGKDVELRCDPISGHTALYWYRQSLGQGLEFLIYFQGNSAPDKSGLPSDRFSAERTGGSVSTLTIQRTQQEDSAVYLCASSLSPGEVFYGYTFGSGTRLTVV.

The chain carries TRBV10-2 and TRBJ2-5; 12 bases are shared with TRBD2. The V segment lost 10 bases and the J segment 11 bases; nucleotides outside the gene matches: 11. The germline V gene has CDR1 WSHSY and CDR2 SAAADI. The CDR3 is 13 residues long. CDR3: CATAPSGRAWQYF. For the CDR3, the DNA is TGCGCCACCGCCCCTAGCGGGAGGGCGTGGCAGTACTTC.

The V gene is TRBV7-3, the J gene TRBJ1-4; 7 bases map to TRBD1. This CDR3 has 14 residues. The germline V gene has CDR1 SGHTA and CDR2 FQGTGA. The V and J ends lost 5 bases and 6 bases, in that order; junction bases with no gene match: 6. The CDR3 sequence is CASSPGQADEKLFF. As DNA, the CDR3 is TGTGCCAGCAGCCCCGGACAGGCGGATGAAAAACTGTTTTTT.

The V call is TRBV6-5, the J call TRBJ1-1; D not resolved. From germline, CDR1 is MNHEY and CDR2 SVGAGI. CDR3 length equals 11 residues. Trimming stripped 5 bases from V and 6 bases from J, with 7 bases between. The CDR3 sequence: CASSPGSEAFF. CDR3 in DNA: TGTGCCAGCAGTCCAGGATCTGAAGCTTTCTTT.

In regard to this clone: A read error may explain this, as a much larger clone is one base away. The chain is built from TRBV4-3 and TRBJ1-2; D gene ambiguous. The CDR3 is 14 residues long. Germline V CDR1 and CDR2: LGHNA, YSLEER. The CDR3 loop reads CVSSHPGHPLGYTF. The CDR3 bases are TGCGTCAGCAGCCACCCCGGGCATCCATTAGGCTACACCTTC.

The V gene is TRBV6-6, the J gene TRBJ2-7; D gene ambiguous. Looked up from germline, CDR1 is MNHNY and CDR2 is SVGAGI (reference sequence). The CDR3 sequence is 13 residues long. Trimming cost V 4 bases and J 3 bases, with 10 bases left between them. The CDR3 nucleotides read TGTGCCAGCAGTTTGGGAAGCTTCTACGAGCAGTACTTC. Protein sequence: CASSLGSFYEQYF.

The chain recombines TRBV14 with TRBJ2-1; a weak D match, TRBD2 (5 bases). Germline V lookup: CDR1 SGHDN, CDR2 FVKESK. V lost 0 bases, J lost 5 bases, and 8 bases lay in between. This CDR3 is built from 14 residues. CDR3 protein: CASSQERRNNEQFF. Here the CDR3 DNA reads TGTGCCAGCAGCCAAGAGAGGAGGAACAATGAGCAGTTCTTC.

This chain links TRBV27 with TRBJ2-1; weak D call: TRBD2 (6 bases). The germline V gene has CDR1 MNHEY and CDR2 SMNVEV (reference sequence). The CDR3 is made up of 15 amino acids. The V and J ends lost 1 base and 5 bases respectively, with 12 bases between them. The CDR3 nucleotides are TGTGCCAGCAGTTTATTGGGGGGAACAAACAATGAGCAGTTCTTC. Translation: CASSLLGGTNNEQFF.

The rearrangement links TRBV13 to TRBJ2-7; D is ambiguous. The germline V and J ends were trimmed by 5 bases and 2 bases, with 10 bases remaining between them. CDR1 is PRHDT, CDR2 FYEKMQ, per germline (reference sequence). The CDR3 totals 13 residues. The CDR3 DNA reads as TGTGCCAGCAGCAGAAGGGCCCCCTACGAGCAGTACTTC. Translating gives CASSRRAPYEQYF.

The chain joins TRBV27 to TRBJ2-2; D remains ambiguous. Germline assignment: CDR1 MNHEY and CDR2 SMNVEV (reference sequence). V gave up 2 bases and J gave up 3 bases, with 4 bases separating them. CDR3 length: 13 amino acids. The DNA for the CDR3 is TGTGCCAGCAGTTTAAGGGACACCGGGGAGCTGTTTTTT. Its translation: CASSLRDTGELFF.

CDR3 sequence (DNA): TGCGCCAGCAGCTTGTTCCGGGACAATGCTGAAAAACTGTTTTTT. Translating it yields CASSLFRDNAEKLFF. V gene TRBV5-1 combines with J gene TRBJ1-4, with a possible D match to TRBD1 (6 bases). The germline V gene has CDR1 SGHRS and CDR2 YFSETQ. Trimming took off 1 base at V and 7 bases at J, with 14 bases between the two ends. CDR3 length: 15 amino acids. Variable domain in full (rest from reference TRBV5-1 and TRBJ1-4): KAGVTQTPRYLIKTRGQQVTLSCSPISGHRSVSWYQQTPGQGLQFLFEYFSETQRNKGNFPGRFSGRQFSNSRSEMNVSTLELGDSALYLCASSLFRDNAEKLFFGSGTQLSVL.

The rearrangement joins TRBV7-5 to TRBJ2-7; the table's D call, TRBD1, has no DNA check behind it. TRBV7-5 is an annotated pseudogene. CDR3 length equals 14 residues. The CDR3, as DNA: TGTGCCAGAAGCTTGGTCCAGGGAAAACGCGAGCAGTACTTC. The encoded protein is CARSLVQGKREQYF.

The chain joins TRBV14 to TRBJ1-1; 9 bases fit TRBD1. V was pared by 3 bases and J by 11 bases, with 7 bases of the junction left unmatched. The CDR3 has 13 residues. CDR1 and CDR2 (germline): SGHDN, FVKESK. CDR3 protein: CASSHAQGAPAFF. In DNA, the CDR3 is TGTGCCAGCAGCCATGCACAGGGGGCGCCCGCTTTCTTT.

V usage is TRBV19 and J usage is TRBJ2-7; perhaps TRBD1 as D (6 bases). Looked up from germline, CDR1 is LNHDA and CDR2 is SQIVND (reference sequence). This CDR3 spans 10 amino acids. Trimming took off 9 bases at V and 4 bases at J, with 7 bases between the two ends. The chain's CDR3 is CASGTYEQYF. The CDR3 nucleotides read TGTGCCAGCGGGACATACGAGCAGTACTTC.

This rearrangement joins TRBV7-9 to TRBJ1-5; D call uncertain. CDR1 SEHNR and CDR2 FQNEAQ come from the germline V gene (reference sequence). The V end was cut by 5 bases, the J end by 0 bases, with 8 bases between. This CDR3 comprises 14 residues. In nucleotides, the CDR3 is TGTGCCAGCAGCCCGACATATAGCAATCAGCCCCAGCATTTT. Translation gives CASSPTYSNQPQHF.

The rearrangement uses TRBV7-8 and TRBJ1-6, with TRBD1 as a possible D gene (6 bases). The V gene's germline CDR1 is SGHVS and CDR2 FQNEAQ. V was shortened by 1 base and J by 18 bases, with 16 bases between the two germline ends. This CDR3 region has 13 residues. CDR3 nucleotides: TGTGCCAGCAGCTTAGTCGGACAGAAGCCCACCCACTTT. Its translation: CASSLVGQKPTHF.

The rearrangement links TRBV9 to TRBJ2-5; no definite D call. This CDR3 region has 15 residues. Germline V gives CDR1 SGDLS, CDR2 YYNGEE. With 0 bases removed from V and 1 base from J, the gap between germline ends came to 10 bases. Written as DNA, the CDR3 is TGTGCCAGCAGCGTAGGCGGCACCCCCCAAGAGACCCAGTACTTC. It yields the protein CASSVGGTPQETQYF.

The CDR3 is CASSVGVAASYEQYF. The CDR3 DNA reads TGTGCCAGCAGCGTAGGAGTAGCGGCGTCCTACGAGCAGTACTTC. This rearrangement joins TRBV9 to TRBJ2-7, with D perhaps TRBD2 (6 bases). The germline CDR1 and CDR2 sequences are SGDLS and YYNGEE. The CDR3 consists of 15 residues. Deletions cut 0 bases from V and 1 base from J, with 11 bases between.

CDR3 protein: CASSLGRTNEKLFF. The DNA of the CDR3 is TGTGCCAGCAGCTTAGGACGGACAAATGAAAAACTGTTTTTT. The chain uses TRBV21-1 and TRBJ1-4; the table's D call, TRBD1, has no DNA check behind it. TRBV21-1 is recorded as a pseudogene. The CDR3 spans 14 residues.

V gene TRBV27 combines with J gene TRBJ1-2; 7 bases are a match to TRBD1. The CDR3 is made up of 13 amino acids. Germline V gene sequence: CDR1 MNHEY, CDR2 SMNVEV (reference sequence). The trim removed 8 bases at V and 3 bases at J, leaving 6 bases unmatched. CDR3 coding DNA: TGTGCCAGCTGGTCAGGGGGATACTATGGCTACACCTTC. It encodes CASWSGGYYGYTF.

J is TRBJ2-7 and V is TRBV28; 7 bases fit TRBD1. Germline CDR1 is MDHEN and CDR2 is SYDVKM. This CDR3 is 15 amino acids long. The junction had 8 bases not matched to a gene; V was cut back by 5 bases and J by 1 base. The CDR3 protein is CASSGNRGQSYEQYF. In DNA form, the CDR3 reads TGTGCCAGCAGTGGCAACAGGGGTCAGTCCTACGAGCAGTACTTC.

The CDR3 DNA reads as TGTGCCTGGAGTAGTGTTCAGAACGATCAGCCCCAGCATTTT. It translates to CAWSSVQNDQPQHF. V and J are TRBV30 and TRBJ1-5; D not certain. The CDR3 covers 14 residues. Looked up from germline, CDR1 is GTSNPN and CDR2 is SVGIG (reference sequence). V was cut by 2 bases and J by 5 bases, with 13 bases left in between.

V is TRBV5-8 and J is TRBJ2-7; 7 bases fit TRBD2. The CDR3 extends over 15 amino acids. The V gene's germline CDR1 is SGHTS and CDR2 YDEGEE. J lost 7 bases, V lost 4 bases, and 14 bases had no gene match. CDR3 nucleotide sequence: TGTGCCAGCAGCCCCGGGAGGACGAAAGTGGAAGAGCAGTACTTC. Its protein is CASSPGRTKVEEQYF.